This T cell receptor beta chain derives from a study of T cells after yellow fever vaccination. CDR3 length equals 15 residues. V was clipped by 3 bases and J by 0 bases, with 13 bases between them. CDR1 SGHDT and CDR2 YYEEEE come from the germline V gene. This clonotype has a count of ten or more. TCRdb used MiXCR to reprocess the 5' RACE reads, holding one entry per CDR3 protein. The sample has 450,000 to 550,000 distinct CDR3 sequences, 19% seen once. The receptor was isolated from a young man who received the YFV17D yellow fever vaccine. V gene TRBV5-6 combines with J gene TRBJ2-7; the D gene is possibly TRBD2 (7 bases). This specimen consisted of PBMCs, obtained 15 days after the yellow fever booster vaccination. The CDR3 DNA is TGTGCCAGCAGCTCCCCGGGGGGCCTCTCCTACGAGCAGTACTTC. It specifies CASSSPGGLSYEQYF.